Presented here are 2 T cell receptor beta chains from one specimen sequenced in a study of blood T cell repertoires in COVID-19. Assay used: immunoSEQ multiplex PCR; TCRdb lists only in-frame clones, some missing. The sample records about 110,000 clones, 80% to 90% being singletons. Sequenced: peripheral blood. All receptors come from a woman aged 60-75 years with acute or convalescent COVID-19.

V gene TRBV7-2 combines with J gene TRBJ2-7; TRBD1 matches 10 bases. Germline V gives CDR1 SGHTA, CDR2 FQGNSA. CDR3 length: 17 residues. V lost 1 base, J lost 3 bases, and 9 bases stayed unmatched. Here the CDR3 reads CASSLDRGQGVFYEQYF. The DNA for the CDR3 is TGTGCCAGCAGCTTAGATCGCGGACAGGGGGTCTTCTACGAGCAGTACTTC. Full variable domain (outside the CDR3, taken from reference TRBV7-2 and TRBJ2-7): GAGVSQSPSNKVTEKGKDVELRCDPISGHTALYWYRQSLGQGLEFLIYFQGNSAPDKSGLPSDRFSAERTGGSVSTLTIQRTQQEDSAVYLCASSLDRGQGVFYEQYFGPGTRLTVT.

The chain couples TRBV28 to TRBJ1-2; TRBD1 matches at 10 bases. V shed 2 bases and J 8 bases; nucleotides not matched to a gene: 5. Per germline, CDR1 MDHEN and CDR2 SYDVKM. The CDR3 has 14 amino acids. CDR3 region: CASSLLDRGRGYTF. The CDR3 DNA follows: TGTGCCAGCAGTTTACTTGACAGGGGGCGAGGCTACACCTTC.